The rows below give T cell receptor beta chains drawn from one sample of a study of blood T cell repertoires in COVID-19. Profiling relied on immunoSEQ multiplex PCR, and the TCRdb table lists in-frame clones only, not all of them. The data contain approximately 390,000 clones, about 83% of them seen just once; the ten biggest clones take up 10%. Specimen: PBMCs or T cells enriched from blood (not recorded which). The receptors come from a woman aged 50 to 65 who had recovered from COVID-19. CDR3s include the opening cysteine and the closing phenylalanine or tryptophan. The D gene is left open where the match is weak. Not all rows give a size; the values are once, few, many and, for expanded clones, a class.

size,D,V,J,CDR3,DNA
.,TRBD1,TRBV5-1,TRBJ2-7,CASRWDRGDEQYF,TGCGCCAGCCGATGGGACAGGGGAGACGAGCAGTACTTC
.,.,TRBV19,TRBJ1-1,CASSRTAGTEAFF,TGTGCCAGTAGTCGGACAGCCGGGACTGAAGCTTTCTTT
.,.,TRBV5-6,TRBJ1-2,CASSLEWVPGYGYTF,TGTGCCAGCAGCTTGGAATGGGTCCCGGGCTATGGCTACACCTTC
.,TRBD1,TRBV5-1,TRBJ2-7,CASSLPNRGAYEQYF,TGCGCCAGCAGCTTGCCCAACAGGGGAGCCTACGAGCAGTACTTC
.,TRBD2,TRBV9,TRBJ2-3,CASSTGLAGGAPTDTQYF,TGTGCCAGCAGCACGGGACTAGCGGGGGGGGCCCCCACAGATACGCAGTATTTT
few,TRBD1,TRBV28,TRBJ1-2,CASSLDQGAGGYTF,TGTGCCAGCAGTTTAGACCAGGGGGCAGGAGGCTACACCTTC
.,.,TRBV7-9,TRBJ1-2,CASSLSPGYGYTF,TGTGCCAGCAGCTTAAGTCCCGGCTATGGCTACACCTTC
.,.,TRBV4-1,TRBJ2-3,CASSRTYAFAGPSTDTQYF,TGCGCCAGCAGCCGGACCTATGCGTTTGCGGGTCCTAGCACAGATACGCAGTATTTT
.,.,TRBV11-1,TRBJ1-1,CASSGSRGWTEAFF,TGTGCCAGCAGCGGATCCCGGGGGTGGACTGAAGCTTTCTTT
.,.,TRBV12-3/TRBV12-4,TRBJ1-2,CASSSAGGCSF,TGTGCCAGCAGTTCAGCGGGGGGTTGCAGCTTC
.,TRBD1,TRBV18,TRBJ2-1,CASSRGQAISSYNEQFF,TGTGCCAGCTCACGGGGACAGGCGATTAGCTCCTACAATGAGCAGTTCTTC
.,.,TRBV30,TRBJ1-4,CAWSVRRTAEKLFF,TGTGCCTGGAGTGTACGGCGGACAGCAGAAAAACTGTTTTTT
.,.,TRBV7-8,TRBJ1-5,CASSQGGGQPQHF,TGTGCCAGCAGCCAAGGGGGTGGTCAGCCCCAGCATTTT
few,.,TRBV27,TRBJ1-2,CASSLLSSGGYTF,TGTGCCAGCAGTTTGTTATCGTCGGGGGGCTACACCTTC
.,.,TRBV7-9,TRBJ1-5,CASTDTRQNNQPQHF,TGTGCCAGCACCGATACCCGACAGAACAATCAGCCCCAGCATTTT
once,.,TRBV7-7,TRBJ2-5,CASSFRETQYF,TGTGCTAGCAGCTTCCGAGAGACCCAGTACTTC
.,.,TRBV7-2,TRBJ1-1,CASSTSVGGVNTEAFF,TGTGCCAGCAGCACCTCAGTCGGGGGAGTGAACACTGAAGCTTTCTTT
.,TRBD2,TRBV3-1/TRBV3-2,TRBJ2-5,CASSPNPPSLGRRGGRETQYF,TGTGCCAGCAGCCCGAACCCCCCATCCCTAGGTAGGCGGGGGGGCCGCGAGACCCAGTACTTC
once,.,TRBV6-2/TRBV6-3,TRBJ2-4,CASSYETRLAKNIQYF,TGTGCCAGCAGTTACGAGACCAGGTTAGCCAAAAACATTCAGTACTTC
.,TRBD2,TRBV9,TRBJ2-3,CASSTLAGGPDTQYF,TGTGCCAGCAGCACGTTGGCGGGGGGGCCAGATACGCAGTATTTT
once,TRBD1,TRBV3-1/TRBV3-2,TRBJ1-2,CASSQGTGTLYGYTF,TGTGCCAGCAGCCAAGGGACAGGGACCCTCTATGGCTACACCTTC
.,TRBD1,TRBV5-1,TRBJ1-2,CASSFGAGGNYGYTF,TGCGCCAGCAGCTTTGGGGCAGGGGGAAACTATGGCTACACCTTC
few,TRBD1,TRBV18,TRBJ1-3,CASSLGQGNSGNTIYF,TGTGCCAGCTCACTCGGACAGGGGAACTCTGGAAACACCATATATTTT
few,.,TRBV25-1,TRBJ2-1,CASSDSNYNEQFF,TGTGCCAGCAGTGACTCTAACTACAATGAGCAGTTCTTC
.,TRBD1,TRBV27,TRBJ1-6,CASRTDRVSPLHF,TGTGCCAGCAGGACAGACAGGGTTTCACCCCTCCACTTT
.,.,TRBV20-1,TRBJ2-5,CSANWQETQYF,TGCAGTGCTAACTGGCAAGAGACCCAGTACTTC
.,TRBD2,TRBV6-2/TRBV6-3,TRBJ2-1,CASSPVLQRGDNNEQFF,TGTGCCAGCAGCCCCGTTTTACAGCGGGGGGACAACAATGAGCAGTTCTTC
few,TRBD1,TRBV7-2,TRBJ2-1,CASRPGTGFDYNEQFF,TGTGCCAGCAGACCTGGGACAGGCTTTGACTACAATGAGCAGTTCTTC
.,TRBD1,TRBV14,TRBJ2-4,CASSQESDRDAKNIQYF,TGTGCCAGCAGCCAAGAAAGCGACAGGGATGCCAAAAACATTCAGTACTTC
.,.,TRBV14,TRBJ2-3,CASSSGDPRSTQYF,TGTGCCAGCAGCTCGGGGGACCCTCGGAGTACGCAGTATTTT
.,TRBD1,TRBV29-1,TRBJ2-1,CSVYEPGQGTYEQFF,TGCAGCGTCTACGAGCCGGGACAGGGTACGTATGAGCAGTTCTTC
.,.,TRBV6-5,TRBJ1-2,CASSSRQGPYGYTF,TGTGCCAGCAGTTCCCGGCAGGGGCCATATGGCTACACCTTC
.,.,TRBV7-2,TRBJ1-1,CASSNRYRVVAFF,TGTGCCAGCAGCAACCGATACAGGGTAGTTGCTTTCTTT
.,.,TRBV19,TRBJ1-4,CASSITPATNEKLFF,TGTGCCAGTAGTATAACACCTGCAACTAATGAAAAACTGTTTTTT
.,.,TRBV6-1,TRBJ2-7,CASSEVPGFIYEQYF,TGTGCCAGCAGTGAAGTCCCCGGGTTCATCTACGAGCAGTACTTC
.,TRBD1,TRBV6-5,TRBJ1-2,CASDRGAGYGYTF,TGTGCCAGCGACAGGGGGGCAGGCTATGGCTACACCTTC
.,.,TRBV12-3/TRBV12-4,TRBJ1-5,CASLGGVGQPQHF,TGTGCCAGCCTAGGGGGGGTAGGACAGCCCCAGCATTTT
.,TRBD2,TRBV3-1/TRBV3-2,TRBJ2-7,CASSQDLLAGVDEQYF,TGTGCCAGCAGCCAAGACTTACTAGCGGGGGTCGACGAGCAGTACTTC
.,TRBD2,TRBV28,TRBJ2-7,CASRGLAGIYEQYF,TGTGCCAGCAGGGGACTAGCGGGGATCTACGAGCAGTACTTC
.,.,TRBV14,TRBJ1-2,CASSQEFQGNGYTF,TGTGCCAGCAGCCAAGAATTCCAGGGGAATGGCTACACCTTC
.,TRBD1,TRBV19,TRBJ1-1,CASRTAGGAFTEAFF,TGTGCCAGTAGGACCGCAGGGGGCGCTTTCACTGAAGCTTTCTTT
.,TRBD1,TRBV5-1,TRBJ2-2,CASTETGSTGELFF,TGCGCCAGCACTGAGACAGGGAGCACCGGGGAGCTGTTTTTT
.,TRBD1,TRBV27,TRBJ1-5,CASSTSTGFGYQPQHF,TGTGCCAGCAGTACCTCGACAGGGTTTGGCTATCAGCCCCAGCATTTT
.,.,TRBV29-1,TRBJ1-2,CSVETRNGYTF,TGCAGCGTTGAGACACGAAATGGCTACACCTTC
.,TRBD2,TRBV6-5,TRBJ2-5,CASRLAGGEETQYF,TGTGCCAGCAGACTAGCGGGGGGGGAAGAGACCCAGTACTTC
.,TRBD1,TRBV5-1,TRBJ2-1,CASTSKTGANSDSYNEQFF,TGCGCCAGCACCTCTAAGACAGGGGCCAACTCAGACTCCTACAATGAGCAGTTCTTC
.,TRBD2,TRBV29-1,TRBJ2-3,CSAQIAGDSTDTQYF,TGCAGCGCTCAGATAGCGGGGGATAGCACAGATACGCAGTATTTT
.,.,TRBV28,TRBJ2-7,CATNLVQGFEQYF,TGTGCCACCAACCTCGTACAGGGCTTCGAGCAGTACTTC